This entry lists 19 T cell receptor beta chains sequenced from one sample in a study of CD8 T cells in ankylosing spondylitis. Study-wide results and caveats: A motif of fewer than ten highly homologous TCR beta variants was seen as apparently characteristic of ankylosing spondylitis blood.

The antigens of these receptors remain unknown. TCRdb redid the calling of the 5' RACE reads with MiXCR, one entry per CDR3 protein. This sample has 750,000 to 850,000 distinct CDR3 sequences, with roughly 12% found just once. Sample: blood, either unsorted or a sorted T cell fraction (not recorded which). These receptors all stem from a male donor with ankylosing spondylitis.

The chain uses TRBV20-1 and TRBJ1-2; D remains ambiguous. This CDR3 has 15 amino acids. Germline-derived CDR1 and CDR2 are DFQATT and SNEGSKA (reference sequence). Deletions cut 1 base from V and 5 bases from J, with 17 bases between. DNA of the CDR3: TGCAGTGCTAGAGGAGGGCCCCTGAGGACTTATGGCTACACCTTC. Translated, it gives CSARGGPLRTYGYTF.

This clonotype was seen more than once but under ten times. V usage is TRBV7-6 and J usage is TRBJ1-3; D call uncertain. The CDR3 is made up of 15 amino acids. CDR1 is SGHVS and CDR2 is FNYEAQ in the germline V gene. The ends were cut back, 3 bases at V and 3 bases at J, with 12 bases in the middle. The CDR3 protein is CASSLIVGGGNTIYF. The CDR3 region has the DNA TGTGCCAGCAGCTTGATTGTTGGTGGTGGAAACACCATATATTTT.

This clonotype was observed a handful of times. This chain joins TRBV28 and TRBJ2-7, with D perhaps matching TRBD2 (5 bases). The germline V gene encodes CDR1 MDHEN and CDR2 SYDVKM. V lost 3 bases, J lost 0 bases, and 15 bases lay in between. The CDR3 sequence is 16 residues long. The CDR3 DNA is TGTGCCAGCAGTTTGAGTCGAGGGCTCCCCTCCTACGAGCAGTACTTC. Translation: CASSLSRGLPSYEQYF.

The chain links TRBV5-1 to TRBJ1-6; 7 nucleotides agree with TRBD1. CDR1 and CDR2 from the germline V gene are SGHRS and YFSETQ. V dropped 5 bases and J dropped 6; count of bases not matched to a gene: 8. The CDR3 contains 15 residues. In DNA form, the CDR3 reads TGCGCCAGCAGGCCTACCGGGACAGCTAATTCACCCCTCCACTTT. Its protein product is CASRPTGTANSPLHF.

The chain is built from TRBV20-1 and TRBJ2-7; tentatively, D is TRBD1 or TRBD2 (6 bases each). This CDR3 has 15 residues. CDR1 and CDR2 (germline): DFQATT, SNEGSKA (reference sequence). V was shortened by 6 bases and J by 5 bases, with 23 bases between the two germline ends. CDR3 protein: CSASTNRGRGHEQYF. The DNA of the CDR3 is TGCAGTGCCTCGACCAACCGGGGCCGGGGGCACGAGCAGTACTTC.

The genes are TRBV7-9 and TRBJ2-7; D perhaps matches TRBD2 (6 bases). The CDR3 contains 15 residues. Trimming removed 0 bases at V and 1 base at J, with 10 bases between. Germline CDR1 SEHNR, CDR2 FQNEAQ (reference sequence). CDR3 in DNA: TGTGCCAGCAGCTTAGCGGAGGGGCGATCCTACGAGCAGTACTTC. This translates into CASSLAEGRSYEQYF.

The chain joins TRBV20-1 to TRBJ1-5; D call uncertain. V was pared by 3 bases and J by 9 bases, with 12 bases between. The CDR3 runs to 12 residues. The V gene's germline CDR1 is DFQATT and CDR2 SNEGSKA (reference sequence). The CDR3 reads CSASALISPQHF. The CDR3 DNA follows: TGCAGTGCTAGCGCCCTGATATCGCCCCAGCATTTT.

There are a few counts of this clonotype. The chain combines TRBV29-1 with TRBJ2-5; D may be TRBD2 (5 bases). The CDR3 length is 14 residues. Germline lookup yields CDR1 SQVTM and CDR2 ANQGSEA. V was shortened by 3 bases and J by 1 base, with 12 bases between the two germline ends. CDR3 in amino acids: CSVDANGLQETQYF. In DNA form, the CDR3 reads TGCAGCGTTGATGCTAACGGACTCCAAGAGACCCAGTACTTC.

This clonotype was seen a few times. This chain connects TRBV4-3 to TRBJ2-1, with D perhaps TRBD2 (5 bases). The CDR3 contains 15 residues. CDR1 LGHNA and CDR2 YSLEER come from the germline V gene. The germline V and J ends were trimmed by 1 base and 4 bases, with 11 bases remaining between them. The CDR3 protein is CASSQVGLEYNEQFF. The CDR3 nucleotides read TGCGCCAGCAGCCAAGTCGGACTGGAATACAATGAGCAGTTCTTC.

This clonotype was counted between two and nine times. V and J are TRBV15 and TRBJ1-5; no definite D call. This CDR3 region has 14 residues. Germline V gene lookup returns CDR1 LNHNV and CDR2 YYDKDF (reference sequence). V shed 0 bases and J shed 6 bases, with 9 bases lying between them. The CDR3 sequence: CATSRDTGGQPQHF. The CDR3 DNA sequence: TGTGCCACCAGCAGAGATACGGGAGGTCAGCCCCAGCATTTT.

At least ten counts were recorded for this clonotype. The genes are TRBV4-3 and TRBJ2-3; 8 bases line up with TRBD2. Unmatched junction bases numbered 7, after V lost 1 base and J lost 4 bases. This CDR3 has 16 residues. Germline CDR1 is LGHNA and CDR2 is YSLEER. The CDR3 sequence is CASSQGKSGSADTQYF. The DNA for the CDR3 is TGCGCCAGCAGCCAAGGAAAAAGCGGGAGCGCAGATACGCAGTATTTT.

V usage is TRBV20-1 and J usage is TRBJ2-7; 7 bases map to TRBD1. The ends lost 8 bases at V and 5 bases at J; junction bases unmatched: 9. Germline values: CDR1 DFQATT, CDR2 SNEGSKA (reference sequence). CDR3 length: 12 amino acids. This chain's CDR3 is CSTGRGWNEQYF. The CDR3 DNA is TGCAGTACGGGCAGGGGGTGGAACGAGCAGTACTTC.

J is TRBJ1-1 and V is TRBV7-2; no reliable D call. Germline V gene data show CDR1 as SGHTA and CDR2 as FQGNSA. The CDR3 loop spans 15 amino acids. The V gene lost 1 base and the J gene lost 1 base, with 10 bases spanning the gap. The CDR3 is CASSLGPARNTEAFF. In DNA, the CDR3 is TGTGCCAGCAGCTTAGGGCCGGCCCGGAACACTGAAGCTTTCTTT.

This chain joins TRBV27 and TRBJ1-2; D is possibly TRBD1 (5 bases). This CDR3 comprises 15 residues. Trimming took 6 bases from V and 3 from J, leaving 17 bases between them. Germline V gene data show CDR1 as MNHEY and CDR2 as SMNVEV (reference sequence). CDR3: CASSPGTPPDYGYTF. CDR3 sequence (DNA): TGTGCCAGCAGCCCCGGGACCCCACCCGACTATGGCTACACCTTC.

V is TRBV29-1 and J is TRBJ2-1; TRBD1 agrees at 7 bases. With 1 base clipped from V and 5 bases from J, the junction kept 8 bases outside the gene matches. Germline assignment: CDR1 SQVTM and CDR2 ANQGSEA. The CDR3 sequence is 15 residues long. The DNA of the CDR3 is TGCAGCGTTGAAGCGCTGGGGGACAGAGACAATGAGCAGTTCTTC. This codes for CSVEALGDRDNEQFF.

The genes are TRBV25-1 and TRBJ2-1, with no clear D. The germline V gene encodes CDR1 MGHDK and CDR2 SYGVNS. V was pared by 4 bases and J by 5 bases, with 15 bases between. The CDR3 consists of 15 residues. For the CDR3, the DNA is TGTGCCAGCAGTGGTCCTGTATCAAAAAACAATGAGCAGTTCTTC. This codes for CASSGPVSKNNEQFF.

The rearrangement links TRBV6-1 to TRBJ2-1; 11 bases fit TRBD2. Germline-derived CDR1 and CDR2 are MNHNS and SASEGT. The CDR3 runs to 15 residues. After removal of 6 bases from V and 4 bases from J, the junction contained 5 bases not matched to a gene. The DNA of the CDR3 is TGTGCCAGCAGGAGGACTAGCGGGTTATACAATGAGCAGTTCTTC. Translation gives CASRRTSGLYNEQFF.

The chain employs TRBV20-1 and TRBJ2-4; possible D gene TRBD1, 5 bases. This CDR3 comprises 12 residues. The ends were cut back, 0 bases at V and 8 bases at J, with 8 bases in the middle. Germline V gives CDR1 DFQATT, CDR2 SNEGSKA (reference sequence). In DNA form, the CDR3 reads TGCAGTGCTAGAGATCTAGGGGACATTCAGTACTTC. Protein product: CSARDLGDIQYF.

This clonotype came up a few times. The chain joins TRBV4-2 to TRBJ2-3, with D tentatively TRBD1 (5 bases). This CDR3 spans 16 amino acids. Per the germline V gene, CDR1 is LGHNA and CDR2 is YNFKEQ. The germline V and J ends were trimmed by 0 bases and 0 bases, with 10 bases remaining between them. The CDR3 is CASSQERGTSTDTQYF. The DNA of the CDR3 is TGTGCCAGCAGCCAAGAAAGGGGTACTAGCACAGATACGCAGTATTTT.